These 4 T cell receptor beta chains share one sample of origin, sequenced in a study of monozygotic twins with inflammatory bowel disease. TCRdb reprocessed the 5' RACE reads, keeping one entry per CDR3 protein, no DNA. This sample contains about 300,000 distinct CDR3 sequences. The source material was blood. These receptors all come from a human donor with ulcerative colitis or Crohn's disease, or a healthy co-twin of an affected twin (not recorded which).

V and J are TRBV20-1 and TRBJ1-1. Germline V gives CDR1 DFQATT, CDR2 SNEGSKA (reference sequence). The CDR3 totals 14 residues. The CDR3 is CSSHVPGRGTEAFF.

V gene TRBV4-3 combines with J gene TRBJ2-7; TCRdb selects TRBD1, and the lack of DNA leaves this call unchecked. In germline, CDR1 is LGHNA, CDR2 YSLEER. The length of the CDR3 is 15 residues. CDR3 sequence: CASSQVRAGAYEQYF.

This sequence joins TRBV5-1 and TRBJ2-7; TCRdb proposes TRBD1, but this gene call is untestable without DNA. Looked up from germline, CDR1 is SGHRS and CDR2 is YFSETQ. The length of the CDR3 is 15 residues. CDR3 residues: CASSLVSGGLVEQYF.

J is TRBJ2-1 and V is TRBV20-1. The CDR3 length is 13 residues. The germline gives CDR1 DFQATT, CDR2 SNEGSKA (reference sequence). The CDR3 is CSARVPHSNEQFF.